Listed below are T cell receptor beta chains from one sample, sequenced in a study of cytomegalovirus exposure and HLA in healthy donors. The repertoire was sequenced with immunoSEQ multiplex PCR; TCRdb's copy has only in-frame clones and lacks some. The sample shows some 150,000 clones, around 73% of them seen only once. Input material: PBMCs. Receptors were obtained from a male donor in good health and CMV-seronegative. Both conserved end residues are part of each CDR3. The D gene is left open where the match is weak. Rows may omit the clone size; those that give it use once, few, many or a size class.

abundance: .
len: 14
j_gene: TRBJ1-4
d_gene: .
v_gene: TRBV2
CDR3nt: TGTGCCAGCAGTGAACTCGCAGAGGGAGAAAAACTGTTTTTT
CDR3aa: CASSELAEGEKLFF

abundance: .
len: 15
j_gene: TRBJ2-7
d_gene: TRBD1
v_gene: TRBV18
CDR3nt: TGTGCCAGCTCACCAGGACGGACAGGGGTCCCCGAGCAGTACTTC
CDR3aa: CASSPGRTGVPEQYF

abundance: .
len: 13
j_gene: TRBJ1-2
d_gene: .
v_gene: TRBV28
CDR3nt: TGTGCCAGCAGTTTCAGGTTGGGAGGCGGCTACACCTTC
CDR3aa: CASSFRLGGGYTF

abundance: .
len: 19
j_gene: TRBJ2-7
d_gene: TRBD1
v_gene: TRBV11-1
CDR3nt: TGTGCCAGCAGCCTTCCCGGGGTAGGGACAGGGACCTTTCGCTACGAGCAGTACTTC
CDR3aa: CASSLPGVGTGTFRYEQYF

abundance: few
len: 14
j_gene: TRBJ2-1
d_gene: TRBD1
v_gene: TRBV6-6
CDR3nt: TGTGCCAGCAGTGGGACAGGGTCTGTAAATGAGCAGTTCTTC
CDR3aa: CASSGTGSVNEQFF

abundance: .
len: 15
j_gene: TRBJ1-1
d_gene: .
v_gene: TRBV6-6
CDR3nt: TGTGCCAGCAGTTCGAAACAGGAGTCGAACACTGAAGCTTTCTTT
CDR3aa: CASSSKQESNTEAFF

abundance: .
len: 15
j_gene: TRBJ1-2
d_gene: .
v_gene: TRBV6-1
CDR3nt: TGTGCCAGCAGCGGGACATCCCTCCTCGGTGATGGCTACACCTTC
CDR3aa: CASSGTSLLGDGYTF

abundance: .
len: 15
j_gene: TRBJ2-5
d_gene: .
v_gene: TRBV21-1
CDR3nt: .
CDR3aa: CASSVGQGAGETQYF

abundance: .
len: 17
j_gene: TRBJ1-4
d_gene: TRBD1
v_gene: TRBV4-1
CDR3nt: TGCGCCAGCAGCCAAGGGGACCGGGGAACAGGGGGTGAAAAACTGTTTTTT
CDR3aa: CASSQGDRGTGGEKLFF

abundance: .
len: 14
j_gene: TRBJ1-2
d_gene: .
v_gene: TRBV7-2
CDR3nt: TGTGCCAGCAGCTTAGGGAGGGATCCCTATGGCTACACCTTC
CDR3aa: CASSLGRDPYGYTF

abundance: .
len: 16
j_gene: TRBJ1-5
d_gene: .
v_gene: TRBV4-1
CDR3nt: TGCGCCAGCAGCCAAGACCCAGGGAATAGCAATCAGCCCCAGCATTTT
CDR3aa: CASSQDPGNSNQPQHF

abundance: .
len: 19
j_gene: TRBJ2-7
d_gene: TRBD2
v_gene: TRBV5-1
CDR3nt: TGCGCCAGCAGATCAGCCGGAGGACTAGCGGGGGGCCAAGCCTACGAGCAGTACTTC
CDR3aa: CASRSAGGLAGGQAYEQYF

abundance: once
len: 15
j_gene: TRBJ2-7
d_gene: .
v_gene: TRBV6-6
CDR3nt: TGTGCCAGCAGCCCAGGGGAGGGGGGGCGATACGAGCAGTACTTC
CDR3aa: CASSPGEGGRYEQYF

abundance: .
len: 14
j_gene: TRBJ1-4
d_gene: TRBD1
v_gene: TRBV7-9
CDR3nt: TGTGCCAGCAGCTACCGGGACAGGGAGGAAAAACTGTTTTTT
CDR3aa: CASSYRDREEKLFF

abundance: .
len: 15
j_gene: TRBJ1-1
d_gene: .
v_gene: TRBV28
CDR3nt: TGTGCCAGCAGGCTGGTCGTGGGCCGGAACACTGAAGCTTTCTTT
CDR3aa: CASRLVVGRNTEAFF

abundance: .
len: 14
j_gene: TRBJ2-7
d_gene: TRBD1
v_gene: TRBV11-3
CDR3nt: TGTGCCAGCAGTTACAGGGGGGATCTCTACGAGCAGTACTTC
CDR3aa: CASSYRGDLYEQYF

abundance: .
len: 15
j_gene: TRBJ2-5
d_gene: TRBD1
v_gene: TRBV18
CDR3nt: TGTGCCAGCTCACCCCTGGGACAGGTCCAAGAGACCCAGTACTTC
CDR3aa: CASSPLGQVQETQYF

abundance: .
len: 14
j_gene: TRBJ2-7
d_gene: .
v_gene: TRBV27
CDR3nt: TGTGCCAGCACCTTCAGAGCGGGCCTTGACGAGCAGTACTTC
CDR3aa: CASTFRAGLDEQYF

abundance: .
len: 15
j_gene: TRBJ2-1
d_gene: TRBD2
v_gene: TRBV7-2
CDR3nt: TGTGCCAGCAGCGCCGGGACTAGCGGGATCAATGAGCAGTTCTTC
CDR3aa: CASSAGTSGINEQFF

abundance: few
len: 15
j_gene: TRBJ1-1
d_gene: .
v_gene: TRBV7-2
CDR3nt: TGTGCCAGCAGCTTAGCGCAGGACAGAAACACTGAAGCTTTCTTT
CDR3aa: CASSLAQDRNTEAFF

abundance: .
len: 19
j_gene: TRBJ2-2
d_gene: TRBD1
v_gene: TRBV4-3
CDR3nt: TGCGCCAGCAGCCAAGATCGGGGGACAGGGGGCGTTGTCACCGGGGAGCTGTTTTTT
CDR3aa: CASSQDRGTGGVVTGELFF

abundance: .
len: 14
j_gene: TRBJ1-1
d_gene: TRBD1
v_gene: TRBV7-9
CDR3nt: TGTGCCAGCAGCCCGACAGGGGAGGGGACTGAAGCTTTCTTT
CDR3aa: CASSPTGEGTEAFF

abundance: .
len: 14
j_gene: TRBJ1-4
d_gene: TRBD1
v_gene: TRBV6-6
CDR3nt: TGTGCCAGCAGAGAGGGACAGGGGCTCGAAAAACTGTTTTTT
CDR3aa: CASREGQGLEKLFF

abundance: .
len: 14
j_gene: TRBJ2-3
d_gene: TRBD2
v_gene: TRBV5-1
CDR3nt: TGCGCCAGCAGCTTGGTCGGCGGGGGGGCTGCGCAGTATTTT
CDR3aa: CASSLVGGGAAQYF

abundance: few
len: 13
j_gene: TRBJ1-4
d_gene: .
v_gene: TRBV30
CDR3nt: TGTGCCTGGACCGGGGGAAGGAGTGAAAAACTGTTTTTT
CDR3aa: CAWTGGRSEKLFF

abundance: .
len: 15
j_gene: TRBJ2-7
d_gene: TRBD1
v_gene: TRBV4-1
CDR3nt: TGCGCCAGCAGCCAACCCCGGGACAGTCACTACGAGCAGTACTTC
CDR3aa: CASSQPRDSHYEQYF